One and the same sample provided the 24 T cell receptor beta chains below, sequenced in a study of T cells in Graves' hyperthyroidism and ophthalmopathy. Using RNA transcripts as the source, TCR beta CDR3 regions were amplified. The TCR CDR3 first-round RT-PCR relied on the HTBI primer set. TCRdb re-called the multiplex PCR reads with MiXCR, one entry per CDR3 protein. The data contain 750,000 to 950,000 distinct CDR3 sequences, about two fifths of them seen just once; the ten biggest clones take up 8.9%. Sequencing was performed on blood. The receptors were sampled from a man aged 18-30 years with Graves' hyperthyroidism.

V gene TRBV20-1 combines with J gene TRBJ2-5; 8 bases are a match to TRBD1. There are 15 residues in the CDR3. CDR1 is DFQATT and CDR2 is SNEGSKA in the germline V gene (reference sequence). V dropped 6 bases and J dropped 9; count of bases not matched to a gene: 18. The CDR3 region has the DNA TGCAGTGCCCCTAGTGGCAGGGGGCATCGTCAGCCCCAGTACTTC. It translates to CSAPSGRGHRQPQYF.

This clonotype was seen repeatedly, ten times or more. V is TRBV29-1 and J is TRBJ2-7; the D is unclear. Per germline, CDR1 SQVTM and CDR2 ANQGSEA. CDR3 size: 12 residues. The V gene lost 3 bases and the J gene lost 5 bases, with 11 bases spanning the gap. For the CDR3, the DNA is TGCAGCGTTGAGGTGGGTAGGAACGAGCAGTACTTC. Its translation is CSVEVGRNEQYF.

This clonotype turned up a few times. This chain joins TRBV7-9 and TRBJ1-3; D might be TRBD1 (5 bases). Germline assignment: CDR1 SEHNR and CDR2 FQNEAQ (reference sequence). The CDR3 totals 16 residues. Trimming removed 3 bases from V and 2 bases from J, with 14 bases in between. The CDR3: CASSFVTGGAGNTIYF. The CDR3 nucleotides are TGTGCCAGCAGCTTTGTCACCGGGGGTGCTGGAAACACCATATATTTT.

This clonotype has only a few counts. The chain links TRBV7-6 to TRBJ2-7; TRBD2 agrees at 8 bases. The CDR3 has 15 residues. V dropped 5 bases and J dropped 0; count of bases not matched to a gene: 6. Germline CDR1 and CDR2: SGHVS and FNYEAQ. This CDR3 reads CASSELAVTSYEQYF. The CDR3 DNA reads TGTGCCAGCAGCGAACTAGCGGTAACCTCCTACGAGCAGTACTTC.

The gene calls are TRBV7-2 and TRBJ2-5; D remains ambiguous. The ends were cut back, 5 bases at V and 5 bases at J, with 18 bases in the middle. The CDR3 is 15 amino acids. Germline CDR1 reads SGHTA; CDR2 reads FQGNSA. CDR3 DNA sequence: TGTGCCAGCAGCCTGCTACTTACACCTGGGGAGACCCAGTACTTC. Translation: CASSLLLTPGETQYF.

The J gene is TRBJ2-5, the V gene TRBV10-1; TRBD2 might be the D (5 bases). Germline assignment: CDR1 WNHNN and CDR2 SYGVQD (reference sequence). This CDR3 comprises 16 residues. V lost 4 bases and J lost 4, with 19 bases in between. CDR3 loop: CASSAPGRGLIETQYF. The CDR3 DNA sequence: TGCGCCAGCAGTGCGCCAGGACGGGGTTTAATAGAGACCCAGTACTTC.

The chain links TRBV7-2 to TRBJ1-2, with no clear D. This CDR3 is 12 amino acids long. Germline V CDR1 and CDR2: SGHTA, FQGNSA. The V end lost 2 bases, the J end lost 7 bases, and 8 bases lay between the germline ends. CDR3 loop: CASSLIGLGYTF. The CDR3 DNA reads as TGTGCCAGCAGCTTAATTGGCCTTGGCTACACCTTC.

The chain carries TRBV2 and TRBJ1-6, with no clear D. CDR1 SNHLY and CDR2 FYNNEI come from the germline V gene. V lost 4 bases to trimming and J lost 0 bases, with 13 bases between them. The CDR3 consists of 17 residues. The CDR3 reads CASSAPDGSSYNSPLHF. The DNA of the CDR3 is TGTGCCAGCAGTGCCCCGGACGGGAGCTCCTATAATTCACCCCTCCACTTT. The full variable domain, its missing parts supplied by reference TRBV2 and TRBJ1-6, is EPEVTQTPSHQVTQMGQEVILRCVPISNHLYFYWYRQILGQKVEFLVSFYNNEISEKSEIFDDQFSVERPDGSNFTLKIRSTKLEDSAMYFCASSAPDGSSYNSPLHFGNGTRLTVT.

This chain joins TRBV29-1 and TRBJ1-1; D not certain. The V gene lost 8 bases and the J gene lost 0 bases, with 13 bases spanning the gap. From germline, CDR1 is SQVTM and CDR2 ANQGSEA. The CDR3 spans 13 residues. The CDR3 bases are TGCAGCAGTGACTCCGGGATGAACACTGAAGCTTTCTTT. Translated: CSSDSGMNTEAFF. Variable domain in full (rest from reference TRBV29-1 and TRBJ1-1): SAVISQKPSRDICQRGTSLTIQCQVDSQVTMMFWYRQQPGQSLTLIATANQGSEATYESGFVIDKFPISRPNLTFSTLTVSNMSPEDSSIYLCSSDSGMNTEAFFGQGTRLTVV.

Many counts were recorded for this clonotype. The chain couples TRBV12-3 or TRBV12-4 to TRBJ2-7; D not resolved. The CDR3 sequence is 11 residues long. The V and J ends lost 6 bases and 7 bases respectively, with 10 bases between them. The CDR3 sequence: CASRMAEEQYF. The CDR3 DNA sequence: TGTGCCAGCAGGATGGCAGAGGAGCAGTACTTC.

The chain couples TRBV5-1 to TRBJ2-5; TRBD2 aligns across 14 bases. The CDR3 consists of 16 residues. CDR1 is SGHRS, CDR2 YFSETQ, per germline. V lost 0 bases to trimming and J lost 6 bases; unmatched junction nucleotides: 4. The DNA of the CDR3 is TGCGCCAGCAGCTTGGGACTAGCGGGGGGGCAAAAGACCCAGTACTTC. This sequence encodes CASSLGLAGGQKTQYF.

The chain combines TRBV5-1 with TRBJ1-2, with 8 positions matching TRBD1. The J segment lost 6 bases and the V segment lost 4 bases, leaving 14 bases of the junction unmatched. CDR3 length: 16 residues. Germline V CDR1 and CDR2: SGHRS, YFSETQ. This CDR3 is CASSIGGSRGLNGYTF. In nucleotides, the CDR3 is TGCGCCAGCAGCATCGGGGGCTCCAGGGGGCTTAATGGCTACACCTTC.

As to this clonotype: Possible read error: a much larger clone is one base away. J is TRBJ1-2 and V is TRBV12-3 or TRBV12-4, with a weak D call TRBD1 (6 bases). The V and J ends lost 7 bases and 3 bases respectively, with 15 bases between them. This CDR3 spans 14 amino acids. This chain's CDR3 is CASTNPRGDYGYTF. In DNA form, the CDR3 reads TGTGCCAGCACCAACCCCAGGGGCGACTATGGCTACACCTTC.

This clonotype was found once. The junction does not match germline at one end; this may be a read error. The chain combines TRBV7-3 with TRBJ2-7; D remains ambiguous. In germline, CDR1 is SGHTA, CDR2 FQGTGA. The CDR3 covers 19 residues. The CDR3 reads CASSLSHGGEPTQYYEQHF. Written as DNA, the CDR3 is TGTGCCAGCAGCTTAAGTCATGGTGGCGAACCGACTCAATACTACGAGCAGCACTTC.

This clonotype has just a few counts. The genes are TRBV3-1 and TRBJ1-2; 7 bases line up with TRBD1. The CDR3 consists of 14 residues. V dropped 3 bases and J dropped 4; count of bases not matched to a gene: 5. Germline assignment: CDR1 LGHDT and CDR2 YNNKEL (reference sequence). Written as DNA, the CDR3 is TGTGCCAGCAGCCAGGAGGGACAGCCCTATGGCTACACCTTC. Its protein product is CASSQEGQPYGYTF.

As to this clonotype: Possible read error: a much larger clone is one base away. The rearrangement links TRBV2 to TRBJ1-6; D gene ambiguous. There are 13 residues in the CDR3. The V end lost 5 bases, the J end lost 10 bases, and 12 bases lay between the germline ends. From germline, CDR1 is SNHLY and CDR2 FYNNEI. CDR3 sequence: CASSLKAWSPLHF. CDR3 bases: TGTGCCAGCAGTTTGAAGGCTTGGTCACCCCTCCACTTT.

The genes are TRBV20-1 and TRBJ2-7, with D uncertain. This CDR3 contains 15 residues. Trimming took 0 bases from V and 2 from J, leaving 14 bases between them. Germline CDR1 DFQATT, CDR2 SNEGSKA (reference sequence). CDR3 coding DNA: TGCAGTGCTAGAGATGGTGGCGCAAGCACCTACGAGCAGTACTTC. Its protein product is CSARDGGASTYEQYF.

The rearrangement uses TRBV12-3 or TRBV12-4 and TRBJ2-7; D uncertain. The V end lost 5 bases, the J end lost 0 bases, and 11 bases lay between the germline ends. This CDR3 comprises 14 residues. In DNA, the CDR3 is TGTGCCAGCAGTACGAGCCGGGCCTCCTACGAGCAGTACTTC. This gives the protein CASSTSRASYEQYF.

The V call is TRBV7-2, the J call TRBJ2-7; possible D gene TRBD1, 5 bases. Germline CDR1 SGHTA, CDR2 FQGNSA. The CDR3 consists of 14 residues. Trimming cost V 5 bases and J 3 bases, with 14 bases left between them. This CDR3 is CASSPDRKGYEQYF. The CDR3 bases are TGTGCCAGCAGCCCTGACAGAAAGGGCTACGAGCAGTACTTC.

This clonotype has a handful of counts. V usage is TRBV9 and J usage is TRBJ2-5; 7 nucleotides match TRBD1. The CDR3 consists of 14 residues. Germline V lookup: CDR1 SGDLS, CDR2 YYNGEE. J was trimmed by 5 bases and V by 5 bases; bases with no gene match: 9. CDR3 nucleotide sequence: TGTGCCAGCAGTCAGGAAGGGGGCGGGGAGACCCAGTACTTC. This sequence encodes CASSQEGGGETQYF.

The chain joins TRBV29-1 to TRBJ2-7; D might be TRBD1 (6 bases). Germline CDR1 is SQVTM and CDR2 is ANQGSEA. V was pared by 4 bases and J by 3 bases, with 13 bases between. The CDR3 runs 13 residues. This CDR3 is CSVAGRGFYEQYF. The CDR3 nucleotides are TGCAGCGTTGCGGGCAGGGGCTTCTACGAGCAGTACTTC.

The rearrangement joins TRBV10-3 to TRBJ1-3; D is undetermined. Germline CDR1 ENHRY, CDR2 SYGVKD. Trimming pared 6 bases from V and 4 bases from J, leaving 10 bases between. The CDR3 runs to 13 residues. Here the CDR3 reads CAIREGGGNTIYF. Here the CDR3 DNA reads TGTGCCATCAGAGAGGGAGGAGGAAACACCATATATTTT.

This clonotype was detected a few times. The chain couples TRBV5-1 to TRBJ1-1, with D tentatively TRBD1 (5 bases). V shed 4 bases and J shed 3 bases, with 16 bases lying between them. The CDR3 contains 15 residues. Germline loops: CDR1 SGHRS, CDR2 YFSETQ. The CDR3 DNA sequence: TGCGCCAGCAGCAGTAATCGGGACGGATACACTGAAGCTTTCTTT. Its translation is CASSSNRDGYTEAFF.

The chain uses TRBV7-3 and TRBJ1-6; D is perhaps TRBD1 (5 bases). CDR1 is SGHTA, CDR2 FQGTGA, per germline. V shed 5 bases and J shed 10 bases, with 21 bases lying between them. There are 16 residues in the CDR3. CDR3 residues: CASSVTGTSGGSPLHF. The CDR3 nucleotides read TGTGCCAGCAGCGTTACCGGGACTAGCGGGGGATCACCCCTCCACTTT.